These 15 T cell receptor beta chains were sequenced from one sample in a study of immune evolution from preneoplasia to lung adenocarcinoma. Using immunoSEQ multiplex PCR, the repertoire was profiled, and TCRdb retains in-frame clones only, with some absent. Of just over 7,000 clones listed, 60% to 85% were seen once; the top ten hold 15% to 20%. The specimen sequenced was FFPE adjacent normal lung tissue. The receptors were sampled from a person between 65 and 79 years old with lung adenocarcinoma.

This chain connects TRBV30 to TRBJ1-2; TRBD1 matches at 8 bases. CDR1 GTSNPN and CDR2 SVGIG come from the germline V gene (reference sequence). CDR3 size: 14 residues. With V trimmed by 3 bases and J by 1 base, 4 bases remained unmatched. The CDR3 protein is CAWRGQEVNYGYTF. The CDR3 DNA follows: TGTGCCTGGAGGGGACAGGAGGTTAACTATGGCTACACCTTC.

This clone was counted a single time. This chain joins TRBV27 and TRBJ1-6; TRBD1 agrees at 9 bases. The V gene end was trimmed by 6 bases and the J gene end by 7 bases; junction bases not matched to a gene: 7. This CDR3 is built from 15 residues. Germline V CDR1 and CDR2: MNHEY, SMNVEV (reference sequence). CDR3 nucleotides: TGTGCCAGCAGCCCTTGGGACAGGGACAATTCACCCCTCCACTTT. Translating it yields CASSPWDRDNSPLHF.

This rearrangement joins TRBV5-4 to TRBJ1-3; maybe TRBD1 (5 bases). The CDR3 runs to 15 residues. The germline V and J ends were trimmed by 4 bases and 0 bases, with 11 bases remaining between them. The germline V gene encodes CDR1 SGHNT and CDR2 YYREEE (reference sequence). The CDR3 bases are TGTGCCAGCAGCCAGCGGACACCCTCTGGAAACACCATATATTTT. Translating it yields CASSQRTPSGNTIYF. Supplemented by reference TRBV5-4 and TRBJ1-3, the full variable domain reads ETGVTQSPTHLIKTRGQQVTLRCSSQSGHNTVSWYQQALGQGPQFIFQYYREEENGRGNFPPRFSGLQFPNYSSELNVNALELDDSALYLCASSQRTPSGNTIYFGEGSWLTVV.

As for this clone: One end of the junction fails to match germline, which may point to a read error. The gene calls are TRBV19 and TRBJ1-2; weak D call: TRBD1 (5 bases). Per germline, CDR1 LNHDA and CDR2 SQIVND (reference sequence). CDR3 length equals 14 residues. CDR3: CASSMRTTNYDYTF. CDR3 in DNA: TGTGCCAGTAGTATGCGGACAACTAACTATGACTACACCTTC.

The chain recombines TRBV6-5 with TRBJ1-2; TRBD1 is a possible D gene (6 bases). CDR3 length: 15 amino acids. Germline CDR1 MNHEY, CDR2 SVGAGI. V was pared by 0 bases and J by 4 bases, with 12 bases between. The CDR3 bases are TGTGCCAGCAGTTACTCGTATCGGGGGCCCTATGGCTACACCTTC. Protein: CASSYSYRGPYGYTF.

The chain combines TRBV5-4 with TRBJ2-2; 9 positions match TRBD2. Trimming at V came to 4 bases and at J to 5 bases, leaving 6 bases not matched to a gene. Germline CDR1 reads SGHNT; CDR2 reads YYREEE (reference sequence). This CDR3 spans 15 amino acids. CDR3 loop: CASSTTSGPTGELFF. In DNA form, the CDR3 reads TGTGCCAGCAGCACGACTAGCGGCCCAACCGGGGAGCTGTTTTTT.

In the case of this clone: Additional DNA sequences in this sample encode the identical CDR3. In DNA form, the CDR3 reads TGCAGGGGGTCCGGGAACACTGAAGCTTTCTTT. It translates to CRGSGNTEAFF. This rearrangement joins TRBV20-1 to TRBJ1-1, with no clear D. Germline assignment: CDR1 DFQATT and CDR2 SNEGSKA (reference sequence). This CDR3 spans 11 amino acids.

The chain links TRBV7-9 to TRBJ1-1, with D tentatively TRBD1 (6 bases). The CDR3 covers 16 residues. Trimming pared 3 bases from V and 1 base from J, leaving 15 bases between. Germline loops: CDR1 SEHNR, CDR2 FQNEAQ (reference sequence). The CDR3 DNA follows: TGTGCCAGCAGCTTCCCAATGGGGGCGGGGAACACTGAAGCTTTCTTT. Translation gives CASSFPMGAGNTEAFF. Based on the CDR3 plus reference TRBV7-9 and TRBJ1-1, the full variable domain is DTGVSQNPRHKITKRGQNVTFRCDPISEHNRLYWYRQTLGQGPEFLTYFQNEAQLEKSRLLSDRFSAERPKGSFSTLEIQRTEQGDSAMYLCASSFPMGAGNTEAFFGQGTRLTVV.

V gene TRBV28 combines with J gene TRBJ1-2; TRBD1 matches at 9 bases. The CDR3 length is 15 residues. CDR1 is MDHEN and CDR2 is SYDVKM in the germline V gene. The ends lost 3 bases at V and 0 bases at J; junction bases unmatched: 2. CDR3 amino acids: CASSFRDRANYGYTF. CDR3 nucleotides: TGTGCCAGCAGTTTCCGGGACAGGGCTAACTATGGCTACACCTTC.

V usage is TRBV28 and J usage is TRBJ1-2; D is undetermined. Germline loops: CDR1 MDHEN, CDR2 SYDVKM. The CDR3 runs to 12 residues. Trimming pared 5 bases from V and 8 bases from J, leaving 12 bases between. CDR3 sequence (DNA): TGTGCCAGCAGTGTTACAGTTTGGGGCTACACCTTC. This gives the protein CASSVTVWGYTF.

V is TRBV5-6 and J is TRBJ2-5, with D perhaps matching TRBD2 (5 bases). The V and J ends lost 4 bases and 5 bases respectively, with 15 bases between them. Germline lookup yields CDR1 SGHDT and CDR2 YYEEEE. The CDR3 runs 14 residues. CDR3 DNA: TGTGCCAGCAGCCTAAAATCGGGGTTCGAGACCCAGTACTTC. It codes for CASSLKSGFETQYF.

This chain links TRBV28 with TRBJ1-3; D unresolved. Germline CDR1 MDHEN, CDR2 SYDVKM. The CDR3 runs to 13 residues. V was clipped by 7 bases and J by 3 bases, with 10 bases between them. CDR3 coding DNA: TGTGCCAGCAACCGGGGAGGTGGAAACACCATATATTTT. Translation gives CASNRGGGNTIYF.

The rearrangement joins TRBV30 to TRBJ1-1; possibly TRBD1 for D (5 bases). Germline CDR1 reads GTSNPN; CDR2 reads SVGIG (reference sequence). Trimming pared 2 bases from V and 1 base from J, leaving 11 bases between. This CDR3 comprises 14 residues. CDR3 in DNA: TGTGCCTGGAGTCCAGGACATCGGAACACTGAAGCTTTCTTT. Protein sequence: CAWSPGHRNTEAFF.

The chain joins TRBV9 to TRBJ2-1; the match to TRBD2 covers 8 bases. The CDR3 has 13 amino acids. J lost 5 bases, V lost 3 bases, and 1 base had no gene match. Germline CDR1 reads SGDLS; CDR2 reads YYNGEE. CDR3 nucleotide sequence: TGTGCCAGCAGCGGGGGACTAGACAATGAGCAGTTCTTC. Translation gives CASSGGLDNEQFF. Full variable domain (missing parts from reference TRBV9 and TRBJ2-1): DSGVTQTPKHLITATGQRVTLRCSPRSGDLSVYWYQQSLDQGLQFLIQYYNGEERAKGNILERFSAQQFPDLHSELNLSSLELGDSALYFCASSGGLDNEQFFGPGTRLTVL.

The chain uses TRBV5-1 and TRBJ2-1; 8 bases agree with TRBD1. The CDR3 contains 17 residues. Germline CDR1 SGHRS, CDR2 YFSETQ. The trim removed 0 bases at V and 6 bases at J, leaving 11 bases unmatched. The CDR3 reads CASSLEGAGGFANEQFF. The DNA for the CDR3 is TGCGCCAGCAGCTTGGAGGGGGCAGGGGGCTTTGCCAATGAGCAGTTCTTC.